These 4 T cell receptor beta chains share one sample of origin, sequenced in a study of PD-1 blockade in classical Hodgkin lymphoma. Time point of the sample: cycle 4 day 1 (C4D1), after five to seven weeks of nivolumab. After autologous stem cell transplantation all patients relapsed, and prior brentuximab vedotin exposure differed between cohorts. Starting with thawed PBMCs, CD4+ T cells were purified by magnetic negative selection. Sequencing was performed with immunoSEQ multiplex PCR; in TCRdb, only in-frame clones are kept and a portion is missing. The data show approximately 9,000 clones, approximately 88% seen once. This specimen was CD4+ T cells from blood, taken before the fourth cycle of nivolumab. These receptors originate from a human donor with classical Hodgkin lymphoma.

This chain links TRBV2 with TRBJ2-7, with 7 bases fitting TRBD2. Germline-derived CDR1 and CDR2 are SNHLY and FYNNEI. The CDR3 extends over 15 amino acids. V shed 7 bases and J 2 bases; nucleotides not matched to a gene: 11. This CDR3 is CASKFGGGWPYEQYF. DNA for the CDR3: TGTGCCAGCAAATTTGGGGGGGGGTGGCCCTACGAGCAGTACTTC.

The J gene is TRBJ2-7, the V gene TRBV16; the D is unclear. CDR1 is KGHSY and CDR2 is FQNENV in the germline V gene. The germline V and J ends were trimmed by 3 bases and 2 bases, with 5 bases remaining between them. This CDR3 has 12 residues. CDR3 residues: CASSQLTYEQYF. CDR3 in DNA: TGTGCCAGCAGCCAGTTAACCTACGAGCAGTACTTC.

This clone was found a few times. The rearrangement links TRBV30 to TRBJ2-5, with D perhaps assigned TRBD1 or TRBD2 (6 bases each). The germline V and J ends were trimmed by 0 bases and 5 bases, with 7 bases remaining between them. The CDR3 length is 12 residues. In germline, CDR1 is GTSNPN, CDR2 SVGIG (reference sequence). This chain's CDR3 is CAWSVGGETQYF. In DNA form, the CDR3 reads TGTGCCTGGAGTGTAGGGGGGGAGACCCAGTACTTC.

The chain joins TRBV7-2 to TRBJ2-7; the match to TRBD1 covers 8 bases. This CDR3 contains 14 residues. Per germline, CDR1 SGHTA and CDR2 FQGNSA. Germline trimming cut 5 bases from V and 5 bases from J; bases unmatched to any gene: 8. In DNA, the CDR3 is TGTGCCAGCAGCCACAGACAGGGGTTCAACGAGCAGTACTTC. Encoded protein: CASSHRQGFNEQYF.